A single T cell receptor (beta chain) is shown here with its context. This clone's antigen is unknown. Base qualities were left out, and no much larger clone turns up one base away. What this sample's treatment or condition label stands for: approximately 18 received Ad26.COV2.S at low or high dose, single or two shots; about 5 received placebo; per-sample allocation not given. For vaccine and placebo recipients, repertoires were sequenced using samples collected on day 63 after the first injection. Between 29 July and 7 August 2020, Cohort 1b enrolled about 27 adults aged 18-55 years at one site in Boston, USA. As a vaccine, Ad26.COV2.S was a replication-incompetent adenovirus type 26 vector that expressed a prefusion-stabilized SARS-CoV-2 spike protein derived from the original Wuhan strain. This sample is part of a study of Ad26.COV2.S vaccination and SARS-CoV-2 variants (dated by TCRdb to the early 2020s). For the wider study: Vaccine-arm donors came from COV1001, a multicentre, randomized, double-blind, placebo-controlled phase I-IIa trial of Ad26.COV2.S in healthy adults. The TCR-sequenced set comprised about 32 samples: some 20 Ad26.COV2.S vaccine recipients, 5 placebo recipients and 8 SARS-CoV-2 convalescent individuals. The specificity and breadth of SARS-CoV-2-reactive T cell receptors after Ad26.COV2.S vaccination were assessed by TCRbeta repertoire sequencing. Ad26.COV2.S was given intramuscularly at 5x10^10 or 1x10^11 viral particles, as a single shot or as two shots 56 days apart. Investigators did not know the trial group allocation while performing experiments and assessing outcomes. Trial participants were randomized into five groups of five: low-dose or high-dose Ad26.COV2.S given once or twice, or placebo on both occasions. Summary of the overall study and its limitations: Comparable non-spike TCR breadth was observed between vaccine and placebo recipients, consistent with only spike being contained in the vaccine. The study was not powered for comparison of responses between vaccine doses or regimens. Compared with placebo recipients, Ad26.COV2.S recipients showed higher spike-specific TCR breadth (P = 0.0014). After vaccination, substantial breadth of spike-specific CD8+ and CD4+ T cell responses was reported. According to the authors, total T cell responses may have been underestimated by the TCR breadth and depth analyses.

TCRbeta CDR3 regions were sequenced with the immunoSEQ Assay. After extraction, genomic DNA underwent amplification by bias-controlled multiplex PCR, followed by high-throughput sequencing. Per the source publication's procedure: To quantify the absolute abundance of each unique TCRbeta CDR3 region, sequences were collapsed and filtered. T cell fraction was estimated by normalizing TCRbeta template counts to usable DNA, which was measured by amplifying reference genes present in all nucleated cells. Repertoire TCRs were annotated as SARS-CoV-2-specific when V gene, CDR3 amino acid sequence and J gene were exactly matched to a known reactive TCR set. The reference SARS-CoV-2 TCR set was obtained from MIRA and was filtered for enrichment in COVID-19-positive ImmuneCODE repertoires, whereby public or cross-reactive TCRs were removed. Using the MIRA antigens, annotated TCRs were further analysed by specific ORF or by position within an ORF. Depth was the summed frequency of annotated unique rearrangements, while breadth was defined as annotated unique rearrangements over total unique productive rearrangements. Two-sided Wilcoxon rank-sum tests were applied when comparing TCR breadth between groups. In TCRdb, the immuneACCESS table is reduced to in-frame sequences with V and J assigned. These tables do not hold every clone; where another copy was compared, an unresolved V gene accounts for under half, and the others remain unexplained. V and J calls and clone size are given by that table; D and trimming were obtained from the DNA. The sample includes about 420,000 clones, with 88% observed a single time. Approximately 4% of the sample is in the top ten clones.

In the germline V gene (reference sequence), CDR1 corresponds to MNHEY and CDR2 to SMNVEV. From the cysteine up to the phenylalanine, the CDR3 has a length of 15 residues. The only DNA kept is the CDR3, 45 bases in frame from the first base. The junction shows trimming of 2 bases on V and 6 bases on J, and the gene matches do not reach 6 bases of it. The sequenced sample was peripheral blood, obtained in a trial of Ad26.COV2.S vaccine versus placebo. This TCR derives from a person between 18 and 65 years old who received the Ad26.COV2.S COVID-19 vaccine or a placebo. This chain joins TRBV27 to TRBJ2-1, with 8 bases aligning to TRBD2. The CDR3 amino acid sequence is: CASSLLGLGGNEQFF. The DNA sequence reads TGTGCCAGCAGTTTACTGGGACTAGGAGGCAATGAGCAGTTCTTC.